This TCR beta chain was sequenced during a study of shared clonotypes between healthy human individuals. The overall study: Researchers drew samples from two women and a few men aged 18 to 49.

The assay used deep level. Using immunoSEQ multiplex PCR, the repertoire was profiled, and TCRdb retains in-frame clones only, with some absent. The repertoire holds a few million clones, with about 93% as singletons. From germline, CDR1 is SNHLY and CDR2 FYNNEI. This CDR3 spans 15 amino acids. V was clipped by 7 bases and J by 5 bases, with 19 bases between them. A remark on this clone: Its antigen is as yet unknown.

Naive CD8 cells lacked CD45RO, underwent positive selection for CCR7 and left out terminally differentiated effector memory CD45RA+ cells. The study, taken as a whole, reports: The generation probabilities recorded for non-shared clonotypes fell below those of clonotypes shared by all four donors. Represented diversity (both genetic and exposure-history) was limited by the small number of donors.

The sequenced sample was naive CD8+ T cells from PBMCs. The sequence was collected from a man aged 18-30 years in good health. Some clones in this sample may be carry-over from other donors' samples. V usage is TRBV2 and J usage is TRBJ2-3; TRBD1 or TRBD2 may be the D gene (7 bases each). The CDR3 DNA sequence: TGTGCCAGCAAAAAAGGGGAGGGGGCTAGAGATACGCAGTATTTT. Translating it yields CASKKGEGARDTQYF. The whole variable domain, filled in from reference TRBV2 and TRBJ2-3, reads EPEVTQTPSHQVTQMGQEVILRCVPISNHLYFYWYRQILGQKVEFLVSFYNNEISEKSEIFDDQFSVERPDGSNFTLKIRSTKLEDSAMYFCASKKGEGARDTQYFGPGTRLTVL.